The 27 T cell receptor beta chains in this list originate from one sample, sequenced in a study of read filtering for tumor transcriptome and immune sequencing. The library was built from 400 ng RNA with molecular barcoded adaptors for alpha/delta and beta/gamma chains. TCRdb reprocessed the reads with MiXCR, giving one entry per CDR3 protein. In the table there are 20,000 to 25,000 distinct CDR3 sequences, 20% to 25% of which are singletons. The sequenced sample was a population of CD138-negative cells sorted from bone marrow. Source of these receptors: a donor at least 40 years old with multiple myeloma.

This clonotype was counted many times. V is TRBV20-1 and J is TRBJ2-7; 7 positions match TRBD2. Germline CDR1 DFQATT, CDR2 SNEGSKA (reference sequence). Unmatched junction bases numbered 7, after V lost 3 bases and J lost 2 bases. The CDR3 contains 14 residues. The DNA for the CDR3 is TGCAGTGCTAGGGTTCCTAGCGGAGCCTACGAGCAGTACTTC. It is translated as CSARVPSGAYEQYF.

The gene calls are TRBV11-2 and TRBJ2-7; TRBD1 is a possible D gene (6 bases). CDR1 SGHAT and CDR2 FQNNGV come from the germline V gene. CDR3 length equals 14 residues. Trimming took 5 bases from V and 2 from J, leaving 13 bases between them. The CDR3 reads CASSTDRTTYEQYF. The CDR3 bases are TGTGCCAGCAGCACGGACAGAACTACCTACGAGCAGTACTTC.

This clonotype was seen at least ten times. The CDR3 nucleotides are TGTGCCAGCAGCCCCGGGGGTGGCGGGTACAATGAGCAGTTCTTC. Translating it yields CASSPGGGGYNEQFF. This chain links TRBV9 with TRBJ2-1, with D possibly being TRBD2 (6 bases). From germline, CDR1 is SGDLS and CDR2 YYNGEE. V shed 4 bases and J shed 4 bases, with 15 bases lying between them. CDR3 size: 15 residues.

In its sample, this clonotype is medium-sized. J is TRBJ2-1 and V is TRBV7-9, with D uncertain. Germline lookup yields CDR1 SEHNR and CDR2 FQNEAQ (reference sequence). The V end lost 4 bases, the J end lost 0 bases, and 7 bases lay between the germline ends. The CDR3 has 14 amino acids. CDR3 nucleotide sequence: TGTGCCAGCAGCTCGAAGAGCTCCTACAATGAGCAGTTCTTC. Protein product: CASSSKSSYNEQFF.

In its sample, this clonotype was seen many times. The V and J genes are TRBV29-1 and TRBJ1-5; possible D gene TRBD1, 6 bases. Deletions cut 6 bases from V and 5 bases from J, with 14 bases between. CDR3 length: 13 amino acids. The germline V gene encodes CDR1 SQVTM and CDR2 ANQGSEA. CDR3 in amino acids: CSVQNRADQPQHF. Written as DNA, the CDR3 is TGCAGCGTGCAAAACAGGGCCGATCAGCCCCAGCATTTT.

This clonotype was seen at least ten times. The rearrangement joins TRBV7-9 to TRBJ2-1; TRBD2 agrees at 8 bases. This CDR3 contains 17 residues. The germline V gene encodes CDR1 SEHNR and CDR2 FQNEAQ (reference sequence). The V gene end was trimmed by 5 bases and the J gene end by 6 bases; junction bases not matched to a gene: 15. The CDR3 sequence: CASSLWLSGRGANEQFF. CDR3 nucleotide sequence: TGTGCCAGCAGCCTGTGGTTGAGCGGGAGAGGGGCCAATGAGCAGTTCTTC.

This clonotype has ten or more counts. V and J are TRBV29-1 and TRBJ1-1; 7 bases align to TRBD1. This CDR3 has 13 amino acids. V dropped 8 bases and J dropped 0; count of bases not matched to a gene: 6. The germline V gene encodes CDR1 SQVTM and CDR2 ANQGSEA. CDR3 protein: CSFRQGLNTEAFF. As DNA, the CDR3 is TGCAGCTTCCGACAGGGCCTGAACACTGAAGCTTTCTTT.

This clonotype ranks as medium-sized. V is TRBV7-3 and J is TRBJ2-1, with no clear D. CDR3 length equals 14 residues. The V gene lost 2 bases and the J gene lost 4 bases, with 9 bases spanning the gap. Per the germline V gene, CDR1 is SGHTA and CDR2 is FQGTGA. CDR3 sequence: CASSLGALYNEQFF. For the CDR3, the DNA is TGTGCCAGCAGCTTAGGCGCGTTATACAATGAGCAGTTCTTC.

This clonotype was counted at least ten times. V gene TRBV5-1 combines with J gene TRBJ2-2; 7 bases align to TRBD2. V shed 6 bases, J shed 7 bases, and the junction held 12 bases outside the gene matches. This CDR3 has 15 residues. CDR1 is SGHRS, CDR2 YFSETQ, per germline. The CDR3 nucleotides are TGCGCCAGCAATGCGGGAGCTGGTTTGGACGGGGAGCTGTTTTTT. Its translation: CASNAGAGLDGELFF.

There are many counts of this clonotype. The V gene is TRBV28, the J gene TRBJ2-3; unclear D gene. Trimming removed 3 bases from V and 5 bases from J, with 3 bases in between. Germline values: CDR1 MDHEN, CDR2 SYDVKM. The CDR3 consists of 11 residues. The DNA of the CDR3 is TGTGCCAGCAGTTTCATAGATACGCAGTATTTT. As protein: CASSFIDTQYF.

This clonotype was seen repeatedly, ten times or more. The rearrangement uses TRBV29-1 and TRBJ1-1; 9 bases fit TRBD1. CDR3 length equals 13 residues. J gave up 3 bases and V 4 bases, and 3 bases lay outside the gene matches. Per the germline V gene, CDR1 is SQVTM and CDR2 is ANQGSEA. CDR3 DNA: TGCAGCGTTGGGACAGGGGTTGACACTGAAGCTTTCTTT. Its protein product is CSVGTGVDTEAFF.

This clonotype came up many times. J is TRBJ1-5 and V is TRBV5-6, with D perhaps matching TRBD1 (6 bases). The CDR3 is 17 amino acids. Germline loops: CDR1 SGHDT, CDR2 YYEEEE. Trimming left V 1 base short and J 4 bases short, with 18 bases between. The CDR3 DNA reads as TGTGCCAGCAGCTTGAGGCGTTTTAAGGGGGGGAATCAGCCCCAGCATTTT. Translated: CASSLRRFKGGNQPQHF.

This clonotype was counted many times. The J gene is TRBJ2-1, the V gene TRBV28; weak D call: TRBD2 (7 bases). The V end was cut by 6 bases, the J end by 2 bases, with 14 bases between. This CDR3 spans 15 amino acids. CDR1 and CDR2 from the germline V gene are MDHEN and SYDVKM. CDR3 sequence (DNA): TGTGCCAGCAGCCCTGGGGGGGGCCCCTACAATGAGCAGTTCTTC. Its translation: CASSPGGGPYNEQFF.

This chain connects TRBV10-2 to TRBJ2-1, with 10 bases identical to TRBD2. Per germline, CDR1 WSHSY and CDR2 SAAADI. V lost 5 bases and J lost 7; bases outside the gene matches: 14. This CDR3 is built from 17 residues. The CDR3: CASSFGASRTSGNEQFF. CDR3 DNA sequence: TGCGCCAGCAGTTTCGGAGCATCTAGGACTAGCGGAAATGAGCAGTTCTTC.

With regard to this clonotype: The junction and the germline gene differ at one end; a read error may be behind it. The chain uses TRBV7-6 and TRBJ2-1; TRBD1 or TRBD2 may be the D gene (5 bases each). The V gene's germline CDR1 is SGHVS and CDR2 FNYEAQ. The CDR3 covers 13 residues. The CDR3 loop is CASSLGTSGGQFF. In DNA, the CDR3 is TGCGCCAGCAGCTTAGGGACCAGCGGTGGGCAGTTCTTC.

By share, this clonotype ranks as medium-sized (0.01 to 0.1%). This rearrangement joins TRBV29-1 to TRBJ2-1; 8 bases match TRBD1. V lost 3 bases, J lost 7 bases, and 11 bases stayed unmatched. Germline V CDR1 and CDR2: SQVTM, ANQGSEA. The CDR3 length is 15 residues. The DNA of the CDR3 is TGCAGCGTTGACGAGGGGCAGGGGGCCGAGAATGAGCAGTTCTTC. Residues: CSVDEGQGAENEQFF.

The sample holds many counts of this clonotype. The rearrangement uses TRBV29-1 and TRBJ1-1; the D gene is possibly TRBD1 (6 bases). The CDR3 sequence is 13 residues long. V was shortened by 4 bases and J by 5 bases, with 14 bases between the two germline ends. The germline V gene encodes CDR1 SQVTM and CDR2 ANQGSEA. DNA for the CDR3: TGCAGCGTTGGTTCACAGGGACGGACTGAAGCTTTCTTT. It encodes CSVGSQGRTEAFF.

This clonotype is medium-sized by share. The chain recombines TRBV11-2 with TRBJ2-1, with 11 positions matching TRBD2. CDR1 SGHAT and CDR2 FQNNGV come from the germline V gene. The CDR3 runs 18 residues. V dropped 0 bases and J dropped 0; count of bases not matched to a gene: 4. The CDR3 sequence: CASSLEELAGVSYNEQFF. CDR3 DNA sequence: TGTGCCAGCAGCTTAGAGGAACTAGCGGGAGTCTCCTACAATGAGCAGTTCTTC. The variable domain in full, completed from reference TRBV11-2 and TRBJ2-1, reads EAGVAQSPRYKIIEKRQSVAFWCNPISGHATLYWYQQILGQGPKLLIQFQNNGVVDDSQLPKDRFSAERLKGVDSTLKIQPAKLEDSAVYLCASSLEELAGVSYNEQFFGPGTRLTVL.

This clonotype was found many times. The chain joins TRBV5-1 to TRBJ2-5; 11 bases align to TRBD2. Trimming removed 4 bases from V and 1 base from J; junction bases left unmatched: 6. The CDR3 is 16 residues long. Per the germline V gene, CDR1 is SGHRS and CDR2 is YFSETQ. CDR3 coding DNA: TGCGCCAGCAGCCAAGGGACTAGCGGCATCCAAGAGACCCAGTACTTC. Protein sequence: CASSQGTSGIQETQYF.

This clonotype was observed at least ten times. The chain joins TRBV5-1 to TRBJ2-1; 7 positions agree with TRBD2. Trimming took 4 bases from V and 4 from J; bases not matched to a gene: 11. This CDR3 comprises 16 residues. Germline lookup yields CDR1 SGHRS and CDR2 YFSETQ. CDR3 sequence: CASSTKTSTNYNEQFF. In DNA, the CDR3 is TGCGCCAGCAGCACTAAGACTAGCACAAATTACAATGAGCAGTTCTTC.

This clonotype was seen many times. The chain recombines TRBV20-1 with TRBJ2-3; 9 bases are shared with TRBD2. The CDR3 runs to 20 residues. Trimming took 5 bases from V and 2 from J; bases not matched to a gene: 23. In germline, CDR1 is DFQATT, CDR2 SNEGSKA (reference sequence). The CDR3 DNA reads TGCAGTGCTTTCTCCCCTTGGGTGGGAGCGGGAGGCTTAAACACAGATACGCAGTATTTT. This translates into CSAFSPWVGAGGLNTDTQYF.

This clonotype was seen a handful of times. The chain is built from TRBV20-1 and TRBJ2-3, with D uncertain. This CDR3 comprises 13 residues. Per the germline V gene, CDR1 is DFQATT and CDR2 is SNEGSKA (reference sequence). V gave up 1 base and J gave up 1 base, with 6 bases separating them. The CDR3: CSARVLGTDTQYF. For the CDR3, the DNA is TGCAGTGCTAGAGTGCTAGGCACAGATACGCAGTATTTT.

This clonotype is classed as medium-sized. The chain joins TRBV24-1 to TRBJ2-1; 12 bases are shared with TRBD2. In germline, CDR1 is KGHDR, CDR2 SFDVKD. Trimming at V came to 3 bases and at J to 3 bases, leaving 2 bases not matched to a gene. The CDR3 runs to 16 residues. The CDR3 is CATSDELAGGYNEQFF. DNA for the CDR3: TGTGCCACCAGTGATGAACTAGCGGGAGGCTACAATGAGCAGTTCTTC.

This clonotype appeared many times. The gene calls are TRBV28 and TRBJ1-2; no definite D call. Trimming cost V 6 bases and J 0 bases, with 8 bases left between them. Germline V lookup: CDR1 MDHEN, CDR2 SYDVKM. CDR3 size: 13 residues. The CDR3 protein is CASRDSPNYGYTF. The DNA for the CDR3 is TGTGCCAGCAGGGACTCTCCTAACTATGGCTACACCTTC.

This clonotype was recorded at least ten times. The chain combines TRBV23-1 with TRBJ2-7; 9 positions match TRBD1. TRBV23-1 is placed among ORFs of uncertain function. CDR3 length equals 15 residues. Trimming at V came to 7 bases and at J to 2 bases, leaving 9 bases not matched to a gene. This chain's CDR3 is CASTPRDRDTYEQYF. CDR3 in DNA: TGCGCCAGCACTCCTCGGGACAGGGACACCTACGAGCAGTACTTC.

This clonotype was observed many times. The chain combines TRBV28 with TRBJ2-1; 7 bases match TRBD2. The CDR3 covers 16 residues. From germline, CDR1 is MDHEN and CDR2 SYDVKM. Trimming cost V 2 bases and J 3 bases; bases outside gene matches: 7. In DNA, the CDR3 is TGTGCCAGCAGTTTAGCGCTAGCGGCAAACTACAATGAGCAGTTCTTC. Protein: CASSLALAANYNEQFF.

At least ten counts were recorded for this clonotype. The CDR3 here is CAIRDTLGEQYF. The CDR3 nucleotides are TGTGCCATCCGGGACACTCTCGGCGAGCAGTACTTC. The rearrangement joins TRBV10-3 to TRBJ2-7, with D possibly TRBD1 on 6 matching bases. The germline CDR1 and CDR2 sequences are ENHRY and SYGVKD. The CDR3 extends over 12 amino acids. The V end was cut by 8 bases, the J end by 6 bases, with 14 bases between.